This T cell receptor (beta chain) stems from a study of OX40 agonist ivuxolimab in advanced cancers. Broadly, across the study: Ivuxolimab was an agonistic, fully human IgG2 monoclonal antibody directed against OX40 (CD134), a costimulatory receptor. Intravenous ivuxolimab was administered to patients every 2 weeks at six dose levels: 0.01, 0.1, 0.3, 1.5, 3 and 10 mg/kg. Among the roughly 52 dose-escalation patients, 19 had hepatocellular carcinoma, 15 or so melanoma, 9 renal cell carcinoma and 9 head and neck cancer. In the dose-escalation cohort, 82.7% of patients were male, and the mean age was around 60 years, with a range of 23 to 79. Patients were allowed to have had prior anti-PD-1, anti-PD-L1 or anti-CTLA-4 therapy, and roughly 40% of the dose-escalation patients had previously received checkpoint inhibitors. Partial responses were achieved by three dose-escalation patients, of whom one had hepatocellular carcinoma and two had cutaneous melanoma. Peripheral TCRbeta sequencing was intended to test whether TCR sequence diversity was altered and clonal T-cell expansion was caused by ivuxolimab. The paper reports the monotherapy dose-escalation portion (N of about 50 patients) of the phase I ivuxolimab trial.

Paper-wide results and their limitations: In the 0.1-3.0 mg/kg groups, partial responders were among the patients with the lowest normalized peripheral clonal expansion, particularly in CD8+ T cells. Low levels of normalized T-cell clonal expansion were also seen in some patients who did not respond. The antigen specificity of the peripheral T cells that underwent clonal expansion was not determined. Clonal expansion of both CD4+ and CD8+ blood T cells was observed from baseline to week 6 at doses 0.1 to 3.0 mg/kg. After ivuxolimab, more expanded clones were found on average in CD8+ T cells than in CD4+ T cells.

Of note for this clone: Its antigen target is currently unknown. No per-base quality is available; no much larger clone lies one base away.

Patients with a history of autoimmune disease or receiving systemic immunosuppression were excluded from the trial. Peripheral blood for TCR sequencing was drawn from every dose cohort at baseline, at cycle 4 day 1 and at cycle 7 day 1. Samples came from an open-label, multicenter, first-in-human phase I dose-escalation trial of ivuxolimab. Adults with locally advanced or metastatic head and neck squamous cell, hepatocellular, melanoma or renal cell carcinoma were enrolled in the trial. Before TCR sequencing, CD4+ T cells and CD8+ T cells from peripheral blood were sorted into separate populations. Genomic DNA was extracted from sorted cells for sequencing of the TCRbeta CDR3 region. The immunoSEQ Assay was used to sequence the TCRbeta CDR3 regions. TCRdb retrieved this table from immuneACCESS and kept in-frame rearrangements only. Not all clones are present; in checked studies, unresolved V genes account for under half, and no reason is known for the remainder. The sample data list tens of thousands of clones, and about 90% of these were observed just once. Approximately 2% of the sample lies in the top ten.

The TCR comes from an adult with an advanced solid tumor such as melanoma, head and neck, liver or kidney cancer. The sample in question was CD4+ or CD8+ T cells sorted from blood, obtained in a trial of the OX40 agonist ivuxolimab.

The sequenced DNA: TGTGCCAGCAGCCCCGGGGGCGGGATAGCGTACAATGAGCAGTTCTTC. It translates to CASSPGGGIAYNEQFF. This receptor chain uses TRBV11-1 and TRBJ2-1; the D gene cannot be resolved beyond TRBD1 or TRBD2, each matching 6 bases. Reading from cysteine to phenylalanine, the CDR3 counts 16 amino acids. CDR3 DNA is the only sequence kept; it has 48 bases, read in frame from the first base. Cut back by 5 bases and 4 bases, the V and J ends lie 18 bases apart. As encoded in the germline V gene (reference sequence), CDR1 is SGHAT while CDR2 is FQDESV.